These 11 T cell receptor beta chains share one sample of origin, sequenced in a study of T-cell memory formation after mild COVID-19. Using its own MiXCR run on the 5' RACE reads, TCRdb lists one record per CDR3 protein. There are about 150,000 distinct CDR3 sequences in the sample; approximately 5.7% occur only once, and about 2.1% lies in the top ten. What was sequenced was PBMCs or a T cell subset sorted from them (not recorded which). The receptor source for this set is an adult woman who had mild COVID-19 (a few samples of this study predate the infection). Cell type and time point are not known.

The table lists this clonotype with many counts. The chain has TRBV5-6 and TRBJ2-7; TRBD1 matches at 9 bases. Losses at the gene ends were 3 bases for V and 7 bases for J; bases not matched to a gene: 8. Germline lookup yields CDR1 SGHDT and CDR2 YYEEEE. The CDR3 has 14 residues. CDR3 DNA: TGTGCCAGCAGCTCGGGACAGGGTTATGATGAGCAGTACTTC. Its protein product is CASSSGQGYDEQYF.

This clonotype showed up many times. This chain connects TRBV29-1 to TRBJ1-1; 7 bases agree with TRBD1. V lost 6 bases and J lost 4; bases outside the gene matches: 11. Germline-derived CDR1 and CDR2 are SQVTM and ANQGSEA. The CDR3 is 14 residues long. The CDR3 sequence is CSVLKDRVVTEAFF. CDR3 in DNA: TGCAGCGTGTTGAAAGACAGGGTTGTCACTGAAGCTTTCTTT.

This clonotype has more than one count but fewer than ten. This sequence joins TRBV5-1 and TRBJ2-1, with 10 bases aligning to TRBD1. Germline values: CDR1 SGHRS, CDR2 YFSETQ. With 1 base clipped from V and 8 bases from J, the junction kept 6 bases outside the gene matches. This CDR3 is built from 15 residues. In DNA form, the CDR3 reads TGCGCCAGCAGCTTGCGGGACAGGGGTATTGATGAGCAGTTCTTC. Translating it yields CASSLRDRGIDEQFF.

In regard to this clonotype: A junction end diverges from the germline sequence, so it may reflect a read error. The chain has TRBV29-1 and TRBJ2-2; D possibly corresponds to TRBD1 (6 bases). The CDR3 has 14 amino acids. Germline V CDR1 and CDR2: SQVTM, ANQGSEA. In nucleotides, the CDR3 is TGCAGCGGTGGGGGACACCCGAACACCGGGGATCTGTTTTTT. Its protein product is CSGGGHPNTGDLFF.

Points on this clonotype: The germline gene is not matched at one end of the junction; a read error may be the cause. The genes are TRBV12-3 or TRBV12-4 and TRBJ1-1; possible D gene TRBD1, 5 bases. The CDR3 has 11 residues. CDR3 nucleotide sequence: TGTGCCAGCAGTTTTATCCAGGGCCAAGCTTGG. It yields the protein CASSFIQGQAW.

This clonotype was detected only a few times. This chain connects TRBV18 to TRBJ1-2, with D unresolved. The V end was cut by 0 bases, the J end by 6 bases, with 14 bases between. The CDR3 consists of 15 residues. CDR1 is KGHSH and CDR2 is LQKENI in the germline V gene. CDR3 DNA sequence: TGTGCCAGCTCACCACCGTTGCCGCCTGGGAATGGCTACACCTTC. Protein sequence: CASSPPLPPGNGYTF.

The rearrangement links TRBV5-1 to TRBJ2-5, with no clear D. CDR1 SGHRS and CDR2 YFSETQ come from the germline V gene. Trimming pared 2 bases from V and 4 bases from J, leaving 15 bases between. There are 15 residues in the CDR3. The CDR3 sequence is CASSFVRPVRETQYF. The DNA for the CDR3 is TGCGCCAGCAGCTTTGTTCGTCCAGTGCGAGAGACCCAGTACTTC.

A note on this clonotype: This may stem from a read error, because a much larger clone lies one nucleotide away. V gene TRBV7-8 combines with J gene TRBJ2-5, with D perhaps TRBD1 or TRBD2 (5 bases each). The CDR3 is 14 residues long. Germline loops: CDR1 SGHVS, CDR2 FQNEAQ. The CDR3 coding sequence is TGTGACAGCAGCACACGGGGCCGTGAAGAGACCCAGTACTTC. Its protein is CDSSTRGREETQYF.

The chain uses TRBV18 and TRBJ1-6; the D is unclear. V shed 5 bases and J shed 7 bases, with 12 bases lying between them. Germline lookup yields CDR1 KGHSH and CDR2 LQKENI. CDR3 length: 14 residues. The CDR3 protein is CASSSDKINSPLHF. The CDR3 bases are TGTGCCAGCTCATCCGACAAGATCAATTCACCCCTCCACTTT.

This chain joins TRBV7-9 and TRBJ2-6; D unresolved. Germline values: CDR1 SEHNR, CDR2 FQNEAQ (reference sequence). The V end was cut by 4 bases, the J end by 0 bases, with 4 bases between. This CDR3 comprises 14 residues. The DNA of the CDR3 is TGTGCCAGCAGCTCAGTCTCTGGGGCCAACGTCCTGACTTTC. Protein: CASSSVSGANVLTF.

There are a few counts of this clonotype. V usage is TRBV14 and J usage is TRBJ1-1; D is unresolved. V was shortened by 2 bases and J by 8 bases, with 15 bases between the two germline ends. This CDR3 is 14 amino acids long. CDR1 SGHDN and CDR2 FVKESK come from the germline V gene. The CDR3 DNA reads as TGTGCCAGCAGCCAATTTGGTGGACCAGCGGAAGCTTTCTTT. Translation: CASSQFGGPAEAFF.